The 22 T cell receptor beta chains in this list originate from one sample, sequenced in a study of T-cell reconstitution after alpha-beta-depleted transplantation in children. Unique molecular identifiers were incorporated when the TCRbeta library was constructed. Using its own MiXCR run on the PCR reads, TCRdb lists one record per CDR3 protein. The table includes roughly 200,000 distinct CDR3 sequences, about 14% detected once. The sequencing here drew on PBMCs from the stem cell graft donor, taken from the stem cell graft. These TCRs come from a human donor who donated a stem cell graft to a child with acute lymphoblastic leukemia.

This clonotype was counted many times. The chain links TRBV9 to TRBJ2-2; D gene ambiguous. The CDR3 is 15 residues long. CDR1 SGDLS and CDR2 YYNGEE come from the germline V gene. The V end lost 0 bases, the J end lost 2 bases, and 8 bases lay between the germline ends. DNA for the CDR3: TGTGCCAGCAGCGTAGAGGTGGATAACACCGGGGAGCTGTTTTTT. Protein: CASSVEVDNTGELFF.

This clonotype was observed many times. This CDR3 is CASSLGGGPTEAFF. In DNA, the CDR3 is TGTGCCAGCAGTCTCGGAGGGGGTCCCACTGAAGCTTTCTTT. V gene TRBV25-1 combines with J gene TRBJ1-1, with a tentative D call TRBD1 (6 bases). V lost 5 bases to trimming and J lost 4 bases, with 14 bases between them. The CDR3 is 14 residues long. Germline V gene lookup returns CDR1 MGHDK and CDR2 SYGVNS. Variable domain in full (rest from reference TRBV25-1 and TRBJ1-1): EADIYQTPRYLVIGTGKKITLECSQTMGHDKMYWYQQDPGMELHLIHYSYGVNSTEKGDLSSESTVSRIRTEHFPLTLESARPSHTSQYLCASSLGGGPTEAFFGQGTRLTVV.

This sequence joins TRBV30 and TRBJ2-7, with TRBD1 identical over 8 bases. The CDR3 is 13 amino acids. Germline loops: CDR1 GTSNPN, CDR2 SVGIG (reference sequence). Trimming removed 4 bases from V and 0 bases from J; junction bases left unmatched: 2. Here the CDR3 reads CAWTTGASYEQYF. The DNA of the CDR3 is TGTGCCTGGACGACAGGGGCCTCCTACGAGCAGTACTTC.

This clonotype was observed many times. This rearrangement joins TRBV12-3 or TRBV12-4 to TRBJ2-5; 10 bases are a match to TRBD2. This CDR3 has 15 residues. Losses at the gene ends were 6 bases for V and 3 bases for J; bases not matched to a gene: 7. CDR3 residues: CASSRTSGNKETQYF. In DNA form, the CDR3 reads TGTGCCAGCAGCCGAACTAGCGGGAATAAAGAGACCCAGTACTTC.

Many counts were recorded for this clonotype. The J gene is TRBJ1-5, the V gene TRBV27; D gene ambiguous. CDR1 MNHEY and CDR2 SMNVEV come from the germline V gene (reference sequence). The CDR3 is made up of 14 amino acids. The V end lost 6 bases, the J end lost 0 bases, and 9 bases lay between the germline ends. CDR3 sequence reads: CASSRASSNQPQHF. CDR3 bases: TGTGCCAGCAGCCGGGCTAGTAGCAATCAGCCCCAGCATTTT.

The chain employs TRBV29-1 and TRBJ2-6, with a possible D match to TRBD1 (6 bases). V dropped 5 bases and J dropped 3 bases, with 11 bases sitting between them. CDR1 and CDR2 (germline): SQVTM, ANQGSEA. The length of the CDR3 is 14 residues. This CDR3 is CSVQQGIGANVLTF. As DNA, the CDR3 is TGCAGCGTTCAACAGGGTATTGGGGCCAACGTCCTGACTTTC.

With respect to this clonotype: A much larger clone sits a single nucleotide away, making a read error possible. V usage is TRBV7-8 and J usage is TRBJ2-3, with D maybe TRBD1 (5 bases). The CDR3 spans 14 residues. CDR1 and CDR2 (germline): SGHVS, FQNEAQ. Here the CDR3 reads CASSLTLVTGTQYF. CDR3 coding DNA: TGTGCCAGCAGCTTAACCCTCGTCACAGGTACGCAGTATTTT.

This clonotype has ten or more counts. The V gene is TRBV7-9, the J gene TRBJ1-4; maybe TRBD1 (5 bases). Between the trimmed V and J ends, which lost 2 bases and 3 bases, there was a span of 16 bases. This CDR3 is 17 amino acids long. Germline CDR1 reads SEHNR; CDR2 reads FQNEAQ (reference sequence). The CDR3: CASSLSGLRTPNEKLFF. The DNA for the CDR3 is TGTGCCAGCAGCTTAAGTGGGCTCAGGACACCTAATGAAAAACTGTTTTTT.

This clonotype was seen at least ten times. This sequence joins TRBV12-3 or TRBV12-4 and TRBJ1-5; the D is unclear. V was clipped by 4 bases and J by 4 bases, with 11 bases between them. This CDR3 has 14 residues. The CDR3, as DNA: TGTGCCAGCAGTTACCCGGGGAGGAATCAGCCCCAGCATTTT. Translation: CASSYPGRNQPQHF.

This clonotype was picked up many times. CDR3 residues: CATSRDLSRGTGELFF. CDR3 sequence (DNA): TGTGCCACCAGCAGAGATCTCTCACGGGGCACCGGGGAGCTGTTTTTT. The V call is TRBV15, the J call TRBJ2-2; tentatively, D is TRBD2 (5 bases). Trimming shortened V by 0 bases and J by 4 bases, and 12 bases separated the two germline ends. The CDR3 contains 16 residues. The germline V gene encodes CDR1 LNHNV and CDR2 YYDKDF (reference sequence).

This clonotype showed up many times. The rearrangement joins TRBV10-2 to TRBJ1-1; D might be TRBD1 (6 bases). The CDR3 contains 12 residues. Trimming shortened V by 10 bases and J by 2 bases, and 11 bases separated the two germline ends. CDR1 is WSHSY and CDR2 is SAAADI in the germline V gene. This CDR3 reads CATRTVNTEAFF. In DNA form, the CDR3 reads TGCGCCACCAGGACAGTTAACACTGAAGCTTTCTTT.

A few counts support this clonotype. This chain connects TRBV20-1 to TRBJ1-4, with D possibly being TRBD1 (6 bases). The CDR3 totals 13 residues. In germline, CDR1 is DFQATT, CDR2 SNEGSKA (reference sequence). Deletions cut 6 bases from V and 8 bases from J, with 16 bases between. In DNA, the CDR3 is TGCAGTGCCCACAGGGCCAAGGGCGAAAAACTGTTTTTT. Its protein is CSAHRAKGEKLFF.

This clonotype came up many times. V gene TRBV5-1 combines with J gene TRBJ1-2; D not resolved. This CDR3 has 13 residues. Deletions cut 4 bases from V and 6 bases from J, with 13 bases between. Germline V gene lookup returns CDR1 SGHRS and CDR2 YFSETQ. The CDR3 DNA follows: TGCGCCAGCAGCGGCGTAAATGGGGATGGCTACACCTTC. Its protein is CASSGVNGDGYTF.

This clonotype has just a few counts. The chain uses TRBV2 and TRBJ2-6; D is undetermined. Trimming left V 6 bases short and J 2 bases short, with 8 bases between. Germline V gives CDR1 SNHLY, CDR2 FYNNEI. The CDR3 spans 14 residues. The CDR3 region has the DNA TGTGCCAGCAGGAGAATTCCTGGGGCCAACGTCCTGACTTTC. Translating gives CASRRIPGANVLTF.

V gene TRBV5-1 combines with J gene TRBJ1-4; no clear D gene. V lost 4 bases to trimming and J lost 7 bases, with 8 bases between them. The CDR3 totals 12 residues. Germline CDR1 is SGHRS and CDR2 is YFSETQ. CDR3 sequence (DNA): TGCGCCAGCAGCCGAGTCGGTGAAAAACTGTTTTTT. Amino acids: CASSRVGEKLFF.

The rearrangement joins TRBV5-1 to TRBJ2-5; 8 nucleotides agree with TRBD2. Per the germline V gene, CDR1 is SGHRS and CDR2 is YFSETQ. Germline trimming cut 0 bases from V and 4 bases from J; bases unmatched to any gene: 11. The CDR3 sequence is 17 residues long. CDR3 sequence reads: CASSLDVTAGAGETQYF. As DNA, the CDR3 is TGCGCCAGCAGCTTGGATGTTACAGCGGGAGCTGGAGAGACCCAGTACTTC.

The sample holds many counts of this clonotype. The chain uses TRBV7-8 and TRBJ1-1; D is unresolved. This CDR3 is 14 amino acids long. V was pared by 2 bases and J by 0 bases, with 7 bases between. Germline V gives CDR1 SGHVS, CDR2 FQNEAQ. CDR3 in amino acids: CASSLQSMNTEAFF. DNA of the CDR3: TGTGCCAGCAGCTTACAGAGCATGAACACTGAAGCTTTCTTT.

This clonotype was picked up many times. This chain joins TRBV10-3 and TRBJ2-5; tentative D call: TRBD1 (5 bases). Trimming shortened V by 2 bases and J by 1 base, and 8 bases separated the two germline ends. From germline, CDR1 is ENHRY and CDR2 SYGVKD. The CDR3 extends over 14 amino acids. Written as DNA, the CDR3 is TGTGCCATCAGTGAGGGGGCCCCCCAAGAGACCCAGTACTTC. Translated: CAISEGAPQETQYF.

In its sample, this clonotype was seen many times. The chain carries TRBV5-1 and TRBJ2-1; 13 bases agree with TRBD2. The germline V gene encodes CDR1 SGHRS and CDR2 YFSETQ. There are 15 residues in the CDR3. V shed 5 bases, J shed 6 bases, and the junction held 5 bases outside the gene matches. The CDR3 spells CASRVGLAGFNEQFF. The CDR3 DNA reads as TGCGCCAGCAGGGTGGGACTAGCGGGATTCAATGAGCAGTTCTTC. The full variable domain, rest sourced from reference TRBV5-1 and TRBJ2-1, is KAGVTQTPRYLIKTRGQQVTLSCSPISGHRSVSWYQQTPGQGLQFLFEYFSETQRNKGNFPGRFSGRQFSNSRSEMNVSTLELGDSALYLCASRVGLAGFNEQFFGPGTRLTVL.

This clonotype was seen a few times. The chain has TRBV9 and TRBJ1-2; 9 bases are a match to TRBD1. Germline CDR1 and CDR2: SGDLS and YYNGEE. The length of the CDR3 is 15 residues. The junction had 5 bases not matched to a gene; V was cut back by 1 base and J by 4 bases. DNA for the CDR3: TGTGCCAGCAGCGTACCCACAGGGGGCAGCTATGGCTACACCTTC. Protein: CASSVPTGGSYGYTF.

J is TRBJ2-2 and V is TRBV19; 7 bases are shared with TRBD1. The CDR3 spans 13 residues. Germline V CDR1 and CDR2: LNHDA, SQIVND (reference sequence). V gave up 9 bases and J gave up 7 bases; unmatched junction bases: 8. The CDR3 spells CASGATGFGELFF. The CDR3 DNA reads as TGTGCCAGCGGAGCGACAGGGTTCGGGGAGCTGTTTTTT.

This clonotype showed up many times. V and J are TRBV3-1 and TRBJ1-4; D remains ambiguous. Trimming removed 2 bases from V and 7 bases from J, with 11 bases in between. Germline V lookup: CDR1 LGHDT, CDR2 YNNKEL (reference sequence). This CDR3 is 14 amino acids long. The DNA of the CDR3 is TGTGCCAGCAGCCAATTAGGCGTCGGTGAAAAACTGTTTTTT. Its translation is CASSQLGVGEKLFF.